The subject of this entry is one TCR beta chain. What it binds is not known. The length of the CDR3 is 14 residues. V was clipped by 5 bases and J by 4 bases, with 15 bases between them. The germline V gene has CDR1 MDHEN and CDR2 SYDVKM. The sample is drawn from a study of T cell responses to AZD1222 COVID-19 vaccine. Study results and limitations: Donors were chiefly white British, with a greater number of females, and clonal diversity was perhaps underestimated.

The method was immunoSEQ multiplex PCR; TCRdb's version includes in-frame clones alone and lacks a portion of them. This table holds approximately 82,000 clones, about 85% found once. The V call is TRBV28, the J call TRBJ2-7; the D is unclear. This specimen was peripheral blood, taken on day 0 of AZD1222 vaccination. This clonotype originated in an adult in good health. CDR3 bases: TGTGCCAGCAGTGTGACTGCCCCAGAATACGAGCAGTACTTC. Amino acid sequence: CASSVTAPEYEQYF.